A single sample is the source of the 13 T cell receptor beta chains below, sequenced in a study of T cells in Graves' hyperthyroidism and ophthalmopathy. Amplification yielded TCR beta CDR3 regions, with RNA transcripts as the source. The primer set for the first-round RT-PCR of the TCR CDR3 was HTBI. TCRdb reprocessed the multiplex PCR reads via MiXCR and lists one record per CDR3 protein. The data contain roughly 570,000 distinct CDR3 sequences, around a sixth of them seen just once; the ten biggest clones take up approximately 7%. Material: blood. Receptor source: a woman under 40 with Graves' hyperthyroidism.

Comment on this clonotype: With a much larger clone just one base away, this may be a read error. This chain joins TRBV27 and TRBJ1-6; D remains ambiguous. In germline, CDR1 is MNHEY, CDR2 SMNVEV (reference sequence). This CDR3 has 16 amino acids. V was clipped by 6 bases and J by 4 bases, with 16 bases between them. The CDR3 region has the DNA TGTGCCAGCAGAGTACAGTGGGCGGTTTATAATTCACCCCTCCACTTT. It codes for CASRVQWAVYNSPLHF.

This clonotype has more than one count but fewer than ten. The chain couples TRBV18 to TRBJ1-2; D remains ambiguous. The CDR3 extends over 15 amino acids. Germline CDR1 KGHSH, CDR2 LQKENI. V gave up 4 bases and J gave up 4 bases, with 16 bases separating them. The chain's CDR3 is CASSHSPEASYGYTF. CDR3 nucleotide sequence: TGTGCCAGCTCACACTCTCCCGAGGCTAGCTATGGCTACACCTTC. Full variable domain (missing parts from reference TRBV18 and TRBJ1-2): NAGVMQNPRHLVRRRGQEARLRCSPMKGHSHVYWYRQLPEEGLKFMVYLQKENIIDESGMPKERFSAEFPKEGPSILRIQQVVRGDSAAYFCASSHSPEASYGYTFGSGTRLTVV.

This clonotype was picked up many times. The CDR3 DNA reads TGTGCCAGCAATATCGGACAGGGGGCTTTCTACACAGATACGCAGTATTTT. Translated: CASNIGQGAFYTDTQYF. V usage is TRBV12-3 or TRBV12-4 and J usage is TRBJ2-3, with 11 bases identical to TRBD1. With 7 bases clipped from V and 2 bases from J, the junction kept 11 bases outside the gene matches. CDR3 length: 17 residues.

This clonotype was found many times. V is TRBV5-1 and J is TRBJ2-7; D is unclear. The germline V and J ends were trimmed by 4 bases and 5 bases, with 10 bases remaining between them. Germline values: CDR1 SGHRS, CDR2 YFSETQ. CDR3 length equals 12 residues. In nucleotides, the CDR3 is TGCGCCAGCAGCAATTTAGAAGACGAGCAGTACTTC. Translating it yields CASSNLEDEQYF.

The CDR3 DNA reads as TGTGCCACCAGCAGAAAAGTGGACAGTTATAGCAATCAGCCCCAGCATTTT. This codes for CATSRKVDSYSNQPQHF. The V and J genes are TRBV15 and TRBJ1-5; D possibly corresponds to TRBD1 (6 bases). The CDR3 is made up of 17 amino acids. Germline-derived CDR1 and CDR2 are LNHNV and YYDKDF (reference sequence). Trimming cost V 2 bases and J 0 bases, with 14 bases left between them.

Many counts were recorded for this clonotype. The chain combines TRBV3-1 with TRBJ2-3, with no clear D. The CDR3 is 17 residues long. Per the germline V gene, CDR1 is LGHDT and CDR2 is YNNKEL (reference sequence). V dropped 4 bases and J dropped 1 base, with 18 bases sitting between them. The chain's CDR3 is CASSPHRQTGRTDTQYF. CDR3 in DNA: TGTGCCAGCAGCCCCCACCGGCAGACCGGACGCACAGATACGCAGTATTTT.

This clonotype was recorded at least ten times. This rearrangement joins TRBV7-2 to TRBJ2-1; D remains unclear. The CDR3 sequence is 19 residues long. Germline V gene sequence: CDR1 SGHTA, CDR2 FQGNSA. The V and J ends lost 2 bases and 5 bases respectively, with 25 bases between them. This CDR3 reads CASSLPAAMLPTTDNEQFF. CDR3 DNA sequence: TGTGCCAGCAGCTTACCCGCGGCAATGCTCCCAACTACTGACAATGAGCAGTTCTTC.

This rearrangement joins TRBV3-1 to TRBJ2-3; D remains ambiguous. Trimming removed 1 base at V and 1 base at J, with 12 bases between. The CDR3 covers 16 residues. Germline lookup yields CDR1 LGHDT and CDR2 YNNKEL (reference sequence). The CDR3 loop is CASSQGWALGTDTQYF. The CDR3 DNA sequence: TGTGCCAGCAGCCAAGGATGGGCGCTTGGCACAGATACGCAGTATTTT.

The sample holds many counts of this clonotype. This rearrangement joins TRBV3-1 to TRBJ2-3; D unclear. V lost 2 bases and J 0 bases, leaving 9 bases between the germline ends. This CDR3 is built from 15 residues. Germline values: CDR1 LGHDT, CDR2 YNNKEL (reference sequence). This chain's CDR3 is CASSQTTSSTDTQYF. Written as DNA, the CDR3 is TGTGCCAGCAGCCAAACTACCTCTAGCACAGATACGCAGTATTTT.

This clonotype appeared a few times. J is TRBJ2-5 and V is TRBV29-1, with TRBD1 identical over 9 bases. This CDR3 comprises 15 residues. Unmatched junction bases numbered 11, after V lost 6 bases and J lost 3 bases. Germline values: CDR1 SQVTM, CDR2 ANQGSEA. The CDR3 here is CSVAISGTGKETQYF. CDR3 nucleotide sequence: TGCAGCGTGGCTATCTCCGGGACAGGGAAAGAGACCCAGTACTTC.

CDR3 coding DNA: TGTGCCAGCAGTTACCGGCGACTAGCGGGAGAAGGAGGTACGCAGTATTTT. This translates into CASSYRRLAGEGGTQYF. V usage is TRBV6-5 and J usage is TRBJ2-3, with 12 bases matching TRBD2. CDR3 size: 17 residues. CDR1 and CDR2 (germline): MNHEY, SVGAGI. Unmatched junction bases numbered 11, after V lost 2 bases and J lost 8 bases.

This clonotype showed up just a few times. V and J are TRBV20-1 and TRBJ2-3; 16 positions agree with TRBD2. Germline loops: CDR1 DFQATT, CDR2 SNEGSKA (reference sequence). The CDR3 consists of 16 residues. CDR3 in amino acids: CSPGLAGGVGTDTQYF. In DNA, the CDR3 is TGCAGCCCGGGACTAGCGGGAGGGGTGGGGACAGATACGCAGTATTTT.

This sequence joins TRBV11-2 and TRBJ2-3, with 13 positions matching TRBD2. The CDR3 length is 15 residues. From germline, CDR1 is SGHAT and CDR2 FQNNGV. Trimming removed 5 bases from V and 6 bases from J; junction bases left unmatched: 5. In DNA form, the CDR3 reads TGTGCCAGCAGCCCAGGACTAGCGGGAGATGATACGCAGTATTTT. Its translation: CASSPGLAGDDTQYF.